This paragraph covers one T cell receptor (beta chain) sequence. There are many counts of this clonotype. What antigen it recognizes has not been identified. No much larger clone exists at a distance of one base, and base qualities are not known. The source of the sample is a study of glioma-infiltrating T cells (dated by TCRdb to the mid-2010s). Turning to the overall study: Sequencing of TCR alpha- and beta-chain repertoires was performed on glioma tissue, on non-neoplastic brain tissue, and on matched peripheral blood mononuclear cells. To measure divergence between tissue and blood T-cell populations, each tissue-infiltrating repertoire was compared with the peripheral blood repertoire of the same patient. Three low-grade glioma patients, under ten primary glioblastoma patients and three non-glioma patients contributing non-neoplastic brain tissue were included in the paired cohort. Overall results and qualifications from the work: Tissue and blood shared very few CDR3 sequences, a result attributed to high CDR3 diversity and limited sampling. VJ-independent divergence between tissue and blood was lower than expected in non-neoplastic patients but higher than expected in all gliomas, particularly low-grade gliomas. Group comparisons were based on small numbers of patients: three non-neoplastic, three low-grade glioma and several glioblastoma patients.

TCR alpha and beta CDR3 regions were amplified with the iRepertoire nested amplicon-rescue multiplex PCR (arm-PCR) platform from RNA. One-step reverse transcription and amplification used roughly 100-400 ng of tissue mRNA or PBMC total RNA as input. Following bead purification, Illumina adapters were added by a secondary multiplex PCR, and the libraries were gel-purified between 200 and 400 bp. Libraries carried internal 6-nucleotide barcodes used for demultiplexing. The libraries were sequenced on an Illumina MiSeq using 2x220 or 2x250 nucleotide paired-end reads. In the original analysis: Paired reads were merged using FLASH 1.2.11 and were aligned to the GRCh37 human genome using BWA-MEM, after which TRA and TRB reads were extracted. V and J assignment used an IMGT-derived reference of cassette sequences and CDR3 motifs that included pseudogenes. Reads were translated in three frames, and productive CDR3s were defined by a C…FGXG motif without stop codons. A clonotype was defined as a unique combination of a V-J cassette pair and a CDR3 amino acid sequence. Filtering of reads was based on Hamming distance, with the threshold set by the sequence error rate of each sample in mapped regions. The raw public data were reprocessed by TCRdb itself: fastp quality trimming at Q25, MiXCR clonotype calling, in-frame beta chains only. Each CDR3 protein gets just one entry, which takes the most common genes and DNA from the rows behind it. TCRdb, rather than the study authors, made the V and J calls. The table for this sample lists around 100,000 distinct CDR3 sequences; about 30% of them were counted only once. 40% to 55% of the sample goes to the ten largest clones.

The origin of this receptor is a human donor with low-grade glioma or glioblastoma, undergoing nonglioma brain surgery, or in good health (not recorded which). The sequencing input was glioma tissue, nonneoplastic brain tissue, or PBMCs (not recorded which).

The DNA sequence is as follows: TGTGCCAGCAGTTCCGTCAGCTCCTACAATGAGCAGTTCTTC. This encodes CASSSVSSYNEQFF. The receptor chain draws on TRBV6-1 and TRBJ2-1, with an unclear D gene assignment. The CDR3 has 14 amino acids, counting the end cysteine and phenylalanine. Only the CDR3 DNA is retained, 42 bases long and in frame from the first base. The germline V gene yields MNHNS for CDR1 and SASEGT for CDR2. Between the V and J ends, shortened by 5 bases and 0 bases respectively, the junction contains 8 bases.